This T cell receptor (beta chain) derives from a study of cytomegalovirus exposure and HLA in healthy donors. Study background: Prior work identified 120 million or so unique TCR beta sequences in 190 million or so T cells.

Regarding this clone: The antigen remains undetermined.

Use of 60 Vbeta and 13 Jbeta primers characterized the PCR. The table came from immunoSEQ multiplex PCR; TCRdb's copy has only in-frame clones and leaves some out. The sample carries 100,000 or so clones, approximately 80% recorded once. The CDR3 is made up of 15 amino acids. CDR1 and CDR2 (germline): SGDLS, YYNGEE. The ends lost 4 bases at V and 6 bases at J; junction bases unmatched: 7. Study-wide results and limits: Reportedly, diagnosis of cytomegalovirus status by the classifier showed high specificity and sensitivity.

The sequencing sample was made of PBMCs. This rearrangement joins TRBV9 to TRBJ1-4; 9 bases map to TRBD1. This sequence originates from a human donor in good health. CDR3 sequence reads: CASSKQGAPDEKLFF. CDR3 nucleotide sequence: TGTGCCAGCAGCAAACAGGGGGCACCAGATGAAAAACTGTTTTTT. The variable domain in full, with the rest retrieved from reference TRBV9 and TRBJ1-4, is DSGVTQTPKHLITATGQRVTLRCSPRSGDLSVYWYQQSLDQGLQFLIQYYNGEERAKGNILERFSAQQFPDLHSELNLSSLELGDSALYFCASSKQGAPDEKLFFGSGTQLSVL.